The T cell receptor (beta chain) described here comes from a study of OX40 agonist ivuxolimab in advanced cancers. At the level of the whole study: Ivuxolimab was an agonistic, fully human IgG2 monoclonal antibody directed against OX40 (CD134), a costimulatory receptor. Intravenous ivuxolimab was administered to patients every 2 weeks at six dose levels: 0.01, 0.1, 0.3, 1.5, 3 and 10 mg/kg. Of the approximately 50 patients in dose escalation, some 20 had hepatocellular carcinoma, approximately 15 had melanoma, 9 had renal cell carcinoma and 9 had head and neck cancer. In the dose-escalation cohort, 82.7% of patients were male, and the mean age was approximately 60 years, with a range of about 20 to 90. Patients were allowed to have had prior anti-PD-1, anti-PD-L1 or anti-CTLA-4 therapy, and about 40% of the dose-escalation patients had been treated with checkpoint inhibitors. Partial responses were achieved by three dose-escalation patients, of whom one had hepatocellular carcinoma and two had cutaneous melanoma. Peripheral TCRbeta sequencing was intended to test whether TCR sequence diversity was altered and clonal T-cell expansion was caused by ivuxolimab. The paper describes the monotherapy dose-escalation part (N ≈ 51 patients) of the phase I trial of ivuxolimab.

Patients with a history of autoimmune disease or receiving systemic immunosuppression were excluded from the trial. Peripheral blood for TCR sequencing was collected from all dose cohorts at baseline, on cycle 4 day 1, and on cycle 7 day 1. The samples were taken from a phase I, first-in-human, multicenter, open-label dose-escalation trial of ivuxolimab. Adults with locally advanced or metastatic melanoma, renal cell, hepatocellular, or head and neck squamous cell carcinoma were enrolled in the trial. CD4+ and CD8+ T cells were sorted separately from peripheral blood before TCR sequencing. In regard to this clone: The target of this receptor is not known. Base qualities were left out, and no much larger clone turns up one base away.

Based on the germline V gene, the CDR1 and CDR2 sequences are SGDLS and YYNGEE. V lost 0 bases and J lost 0 bases, and the count of bases not matched to a germline gene is 2. Measured from the cysteine to the phenylalanine, the CDR3 is 15 residues long. The entry retains the CDR3 DNA only, 45 bases that are in frame from base 1. Genomic DNA was extracted from sorted cells for sequencing of the TCRbeta CDR3 region. The immunoSEQ Assay was used for sequencing of TCRbeta CDR3 regions. Entries here come from immuneACCESS through TCRdb and include only in-frame sequences with V and J called. Some clones fail to appear in such tables; in the studies checked, an unresolved V gene covers under half of the shortfall, and the cause of the remainder is unknown. This sample is represented by some 46,000 clones; more than 75% of them were singletons. The ten largest clones add up to 35% of the sample. The paper as a whole reports these results and caveats: Clonal expansion of both CD4+ and CD8+ blood T cells was observed from baseline to week 6 at doses 0.1 to 3.0 mg/kg. After ivuxolimab, more expanded clones were found on average in CD8+ T cells than in CD4+ T cells. The antigen specificity of the clonally expanded peripheral T cells was not determined. Low levels of normalized T-cell clonal expansion were also shown by some nonresponding patients. In the 0.1-3.0 mg/kg groups, partial responders had among the lowest normalized peripheral clonal expansion, particularly in CD8+ T cells.

Sequenced here: CD4+ or CD8+ T cells sorted from blood, sampled in a trial of the OX40 agonist ivuxolimab. The receptor's source is an adult with an advanced solid tumor such as melanoma, head and neck, liver or kidney cancer. The chain joins TRBV9 to TRBJ1-1, and TRBD1 matches 7 of the central bases. Read as DNA, the sequence is TGTGCCAGCAGCGTAGAGACAGGGCTGAACACTGAAGCTTTCTTT. Translated, this is CASSVETGLNTEAFF.